A selection of T cell receptor beta chains follows, all from one sample in a study of blood T cell repertoires in COVID-19. The table came from immunoSEQ multiplex PCR; TCRdb's copy has only in-frame clones and leaves some out. The repertoire holds 140,000 to 150,000 clones, with more than 70% as singletons. Sequencing input: peripheral blood. These receptors were collected from a human donor in a cohort sampled during active COVID-19. The conserved cysteine and the conserved F or W are not part of the CDR3 here. The D gene is left open where the match is weak.

j_call v_call d_call cdr3_aa
TRBJ2-6 TRBV19 NA ASSNRQVSGANVLT
TRBJ2-2 TRBV28 TRBD2 ASSLLAGDYTGELF
TRBJ1-2 TRBV19 NA ASTAGAGYT
TRBJ2-2 TRBV24-1 TRBD1 ATSVSTGPLKELF
TRBJ2-1 TRBV10-3 TRBD1 AIKQGGDEQF
TRBJ2-5 TRBV15 NA ATSTQTGLETQY
TRBJ2-7 TRBV30 TRBD2 AWSRESGGWYEQY
TRBJ2-7 TRBV7-2 NA ASSLGRAGPDFGEQY
TRBJ2-3 TRBV24-1 NA ATSRTGEGTDTQY
TRBJ2-7 TRBV6-5 NA ASSPRLTGVGEQY
TRBJ2-7 TRBV9 NA ASSATPGTPGNYEQY
TRBJ2-7 TRBV28 NA ASSNTGWGYEQY
TRBJ1-3 TRBV13 TRBD1 ASSHRTGSGNTIY
TRBJ1-2 TRBV6-5 NA ASIQRMVEDGYT
TRBJ1-5 TRBV19 NA ASSRQKGQPQH
TRBJ2-7 TRBV28 NA ASRGGGPRPEQY
TRBJ1-6 TRBV5-1 NA ASSDQGQNSPLH
TRBJ2-3 TRBV14 TRBD1 ASSGGTGATDTQY
TRBJ2-7 TRBV4-3 TRBD1 ASSQESGQGAAYEQY
TRBJ1-2 TRBV27 NA ASGGPGGYYGYT
TRBJ2-7 TRBV11-2 TRBD1 ASSGWRDRVVGSPYERY
TRBJ1-3 TRBV28 NA ASRLFTGGNTIY
TRBJ2-7 TRBV15 TRBD2 ATSRDARLAGNEQY
TRBJ1-1 TRBV15 NA ATSRDSRSGVWDTEAF
TRBJ2-1 TRBV24-1 NA ATSDPMRQSSYNEQF
TRBJ1-2 TRBV5-1 TRBD1 ASSPTGTGKFYGYT
TRBJ1-2 TRBV27 TRBD1 ASSETGTGPFT
TRBJ1-1 TRBV2 NA ASSGETAAF
TRBJ1-1 TRBV9 NA ASSETQGMNTEAF
TRBJ2-1 TRBV19 TRBD2 ASASGRAGEQF
TRBJ1-1 TRBV6-5 TRBD1 ASDYRGNTEAF
TRBJ2-7 TRBV21-1 NA ASTTSGSYEQY
TRBJ2-5 TRBV4-1 TRBD1 ASSQTRRDRGFLNQETQY
TRBJ2-1 TRBV6-6 TRBD2 ASSYSGRSYNEQF
TRBJ2-2 TRBV15 TRBD2 ATSREGTIGWLF
TRBJ2-4 TRBV2 TRBD2 ASSTLSGREAKNIQY
TRBJ2-3 TRBV21-1 NA ASSKGTNYRVSADTQY
TRBJ1-1 TRBV19 NA ASSIGRGGAF
TRBJ1-1 TRBV14 NA ASSPEWRTEAF
TRBJ1-5 TRBV6-2/TRBV6-3 NA ASSYLTGDQPQH
TRBJ2-3 TRBV28 NA ASSLSLGGTDTQY
TRBJ1-5 TRBV5-1 NA ASSLGGDSNQPQH
TRBJ1-2 TRBV7-2 TRBD1 ASSSRTGNYGYT
TRBJ2-4 TRBV10-3 NA AISESGSLAKNIQY
TRBJ1-6 TRBV6-6 NA ASSYFTSSYNSPLH
TRBJ1-5 TRBV19 TRBD1 ASSIIPAMGGQGGGNQPQH
TRBJ2-3 TRBV28 TRBD1 AADSPGGVADTQY
TRBJ2-7 TRBV10-3 TRBD2 AIRKYDASGPYEQY
TRBJ1-4 TRBV7-2 NA ASSSGRGDEKLF
TRBJ2-7 TRBV5-1 TRBD1 ASSLGTVSYEQY
TRBJ2-3 TRBV7-2 TRBD2 ASSPASGGFTDTQY
TRBJ2-7 TRBV28 NA ASSLITGQSYEQY
TRBJ2-3 TRBV5-5 NA ASSLDYSDTQY
TRBJ2-2 TRBV11-3 TRBD1 ASSPRDRDTGELF
TRBJ1-4 TRBV19 NA ASSSRRIYNEKLF
TRBJ2-7 TRBV11-2 TRBD1 ASSWDRGTYEQY
TRBJ2-5 TRBV18 TRBD2 ASSGAGDQETQY
TRBJ1-3 TRBV27 TRBD1 ASSPRGRLGNTIY
TRBJ1-6 TRBV11-2 NA ASSLDGNRRLGSPLH